The T cell receptor (beta chain) under discussion was sequenced for a study of cytomegalovirus exposure and HLA in healthy donors. General observations from the study: In vitro experiments confirmed that a few CMV-associated chains were specific for CMV antigens. The study reported that TCR beta sequences accurately predicted HLA-A and HLA-B alleles in most subjects. The presence/absence work took it that sequencing depth was about the same across donors.

The PCR was carried out with 60 Vbeta primers and 13 Jbeta primers. Here immunoSEQ multiplex PCR was the method, and the copy in TCRdb shows in-frame clones only, minus some. This table has 130,000 or so clones, roughly three quarters appearing once. On this clone: Antigen: not known.

The J segment lost 6 bases and the V segment lost 3 bases, leaving 4 bases of the junction unmatched. CDR1 and CDR2 (germline): SGDLS, YYNGEE. The CDR3 is 13 amino acids. This receptor was identified in a man younger than 45 in good health and CMV-seronegative. The chain uses TRBV9 and TRBJ2-7, with TRBD2 matching 9 bases. Sequencing was carried out using PBMCs. CDR3 nucleotide sequence: TGTGCCAGCAGCGCTAGCGGGGAAGGCGAGCAGTACTTC. It translates to CASSASGEGEQYF.